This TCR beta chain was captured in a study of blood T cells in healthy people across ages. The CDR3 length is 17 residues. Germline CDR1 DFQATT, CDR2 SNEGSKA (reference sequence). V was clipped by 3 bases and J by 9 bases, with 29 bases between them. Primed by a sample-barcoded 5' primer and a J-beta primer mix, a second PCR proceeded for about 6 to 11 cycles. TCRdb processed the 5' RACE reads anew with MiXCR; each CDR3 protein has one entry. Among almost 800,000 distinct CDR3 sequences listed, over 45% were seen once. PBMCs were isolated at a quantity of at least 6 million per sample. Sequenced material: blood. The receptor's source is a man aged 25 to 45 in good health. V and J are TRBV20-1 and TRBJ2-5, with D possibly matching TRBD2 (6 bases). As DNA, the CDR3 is TGCAGTGCTAGCGGGCTGTCACAAAGGGACTCGCGTTGGGCCCAGTACTTC. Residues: CSASGLSQRDSRWAQYF.